These 14 T cell receptor beta chains were all obtained from the same sample, sequenced in a study of OX40 agonist ivuxolimab in advanced cancers. The data were produced by immunoSEQ multiplex PCR, yet TCRdb's version contains in-frame clones alone and is incomplete. The sample yields 65,000 to 95,000 clones, approximately 88% seen once. The sequenced sample was CD4+ or CD8+ T cells sorted from blood, obtained in a trial of the OX40 agonist ivuxolimab. These receptors all come from an adult with an advanced solid tumor such as melanoma, head and neck, liver or kidney cancer.

The chain is built from TRBV7-3 and TRBJ2-1; TRBD1 is a possible D gene (5 bases). The CDR3 is 13 residues long. In germline, CDR1 is SGHTA, CDR2 FQGTGA. The ends were cut back, 2 bases at V and 9 bases at J, with 11 bases in the middle. Written as DNA, the CDR3 is TGTGCCAGCAGCTTATCGCAGGGTAGTGAGCAGTTCTTC. Translating gives CASSLSQGSEQFF. Using reference TRBV7-3 and TRBJ2-1 for the parts outside the CDR3, the full variable domain is GAGVSQTPSNKVTEKGKYVELRCDPISGHTALYWYRQSLGQGPEFLIYFQGTGAADDSGLPNDRFFAVRPEGSVSTLKIQRTERGDSAVYLCASSLSQGSEQFFGPGTRLTVL.

V is TRBV7-2 and J is TRBJ2-1; 7 bases are a match to TRBD2. This CDR3 has 15 amino acids. V lost 0 bases to trimming and J lost 3 bases; unmatched junction nucleotides: 2. The germline V gene encodes CDR1 SGHTA and CDR2 FQGNSA. The CDR3 is CASSLAASGYNEQFF. The CDR3 DNA sequence: TGTGCCAGCAGCTTAGCGGCTAGCGGCTACAATGAGCAGTTCTTC.

The V gene is TRBV6-6, the J gene TRBJ2-3, with a weak D call TRBD1 (5 bases). V dropped 8 bases and J dropped 6 bases, with 9 bases sitting between them. Germline CDR1 MNHNY, CDR2 SVGAGI (reference sequence). The CDR3 length is 11 residues. Here the CDR3 reads CASQQVDTQYF. The CDR3, as DNA: TGTGCCAGCCAACAGGTGGATACGCAGTATTTT.

The chain joins TRBV5-1 to TRBJ2-3; 7 bases map to TRBD2. This CDR3 contains 16 residues. The V gene's germline CDR1 is SGHRS and CDR2 YFSETQ. V lost 1 base, J lost 1 base, and 6 bases stayed unmatched. CDR3 bases: TGCGCCAGCAGCTTGTGGGGGACTACCGGCACAGATACGCAGTATTTT. Residues: CASSLWGTTGTDTQYF.

This chain links TRBV5-1 with TRBJ2-5; 14 bases align to TRBD2. The V segment lost 4 bases and the J segment 1 base; nucleotides outside the gene matches: 6. The CDR3 runs to 17 residues. Germline-derived CDR1 and CDR2 are SGHRS and YFSETQ. The CDR3 DNA sequence: TGCGCCAGCAGCCTGGGACTAGCGGGGGCCTCCCAAGAGACCCAGTACTTC. Its translation: CASSLGLAGASQETQYF.

This chain connects TRBV19 to TRBJ1-1; TRBD1 matches at 10 bases. The ends lost 6 bases at V and 10 bases at J; junction bases unmatched: 8. CDR1 LNHDA and CDR2 SQIVND come from the germline V gene (reference sequence). The CDR3 has 13 residues. CDR3 sequence (DNA): TGTGCCAGTAGCTTTGACAGGGGGCAGGGAGCTTTCTTT. Translation: CASSFDRGQGAFF.

The CDR3 nucleotides read TGTGCCAGTAGTCCGCGACTAGCGGAGAACCACAATGAGCAGTTCTTC. Its protein product is CASSPRLAENHNEQFF. This rearrangement joins TRBV19 to TRBJ2-1; TRBD2 aligns across 9 bases. The J segment lost 5 bases and the V segment lost 5 bases, leaving 10 bases of the junction unmatched. Germline V gene sequence: CDR1 LNHDA, CDR2 SQIVND (reference sequence). The CDR3 consists of 16 residues. The complete variable domain, with remaining parts taken from reference TRBV19 and TRBJ2-1, reads DGGITQSPKYLFRKEGQNVTLSCEQNLNHDAMYWYRQDPGQGLRLIYYSQIVNDFQKGDIAEGYSVSREKKESFPLTVTSAQKNPTAFYLCASSPRLAENHNEQFFGPGTRLTVL.

The chain couples TRBV18 to TRBJ2-1, with 7 bases that match TRBD1. The CDR3 length is 14 residues. Germline trimming cut 2 bases from V and 6 bases from J; bases unmatched to any gene: 4. Looked up from germline, CDR1 is KGHSH and CDR2 is LQKENI. CDR3 in amino acids: CASSPNDRVNEQFF. CDR3 DNA: TGTGCCAGCTCACCAAACGACAGGGTCAATGAGCAGTTCTTC.

This chain links TRBV25-1 with TRBJ2-3; D is unresolved. CDR1 is MGHDK, CDR2 SYGVNS, per germline. CDR3 size: 16 residues. V was pared by 5 bases and J by 4 bases, with 19 bases between. The CDR3 bases are TGTGCCAGCAGTTCAAATAGCATCTTTCGTCCAGATACGCAGTATTTT. As protein: CASSSNSIFRPDTQYF. The full variable domain, rest sourced from reference TRBV25-1 and TRBJ2-3, is EADIYQTPRYLVIGTGKKITLECSQTMGHDKMYWYQQDPGMELHLIHYSYGVNSTEKGDLSSESTVSRIRTEHFPLTLESARPSHTSQYLCASSSNSIFRPDTQYFGPGTRLTVL.

The genes are TRBV2 and TRBJ2-4, with D maybe TRBD1 (5 bases). The V end was cut by 7 bases, the J end by 1 base, with 8 bases between. The CDR3 has 13 amino acids. Per germline, CDR1 SNHLY and CDR2 FYNNEI. CDR3 DNA sequence: TGTGCCAGCATGCCAGGGGCCAAAAACATTCAGTACTTC. It is translated as CASMPGAKNIQYF.

This clone was recorded a few times. The chain is built from TRBV5-1 and TRBJ2-5; 15 nucleotides match TRBD2. V trimming: 4 bases; J trimming: 5 bases; junction bases outside the gene matches: 3. The CDR3 runs 15 residues. The germline CDR1 and CDR2 sequences are SGHRS and YFSETQ. CDR3 amino acids: CASSTGLAGGETQYF. CDR3 nucleotide sequence: TGCGCCAGCAGCACCGGACTAGCGGGAGGGGAGACCCAGTACTTC.

The V call is TRBV4-2, the J call TRBJ1-2; D remains ambiguous. CDR1 and CDR2 from the germline V gene are LGHNA and YNFKEQ. There are 14 residues in the CDR3. Trimming removed 1 base from V and 4 bases from J, with 10 bases in between. The DNA for the CDR3 is TGTGCCAGCAGCCAAGTGGACGAACCCTATGGCTACACCTTC. Its protein is CASSQVDEPYGYTF.

J is TRBJ2-5 and V is TRBV5-1; 9 bases are shared with TRBD2. The CDR3 contains 16 residues. Trimming removed 2 bases from V and 2 bases from J; junction bases left unmatched: 7. Germline V CDR1 and CDR2: SGHRS, YFSETQ. The CDR3 loop reads CASSFSGLAVQETQYF. CDR3 nucleotide sequence: TGCGCCAGCAGCTTCTCGGGACTAGCAGTACAAGAGACCCAGTACTTC.

The J gene is TRBJ2-5, the V gene TRBV7-3; the D gene is possibly TRBD2 (6 bases). Trimming left V 1 base short and J 2 bases short, with 8 bases between. Per the germline V gene, CDR1 is SGHTA and CDR2 is FQGTGA. The CDR3 is 14 amino acids. CDR3 sequence (DNA): TGTGCCAGCAGCTTAATGGCGGGGCAAGAGACCCAGTACTTC. It specifies CASSLMAGQETQYF.